The 19 T cell receptor beta chains listed next were all sequenced from one sample in a study of T cell responses to AZD1222 COVID-19 vaccine. The table came from immunoSEQ multiplex PCR; TCRdb's copy has only in-frame clones and leaves some out. This sample has about 99,000 clones, with 91% found just once. Sequences were derived from peripheral blood, sampled on day 0 of AZD1222 vaccination. These receptors were taken from an adult in good health.

The chain has TRBV15 and TRBJ2-2; TRBD2 matches at 7 bases. Germline V gene sequence: CDR1 LNHNV, CDR2 YYDKDF (reference sequence). Germline trimming cut 0 bases from V and 8 bases from J; bases unmatched to any gene: 15. CDR3 length equals 18 residues. CDR3 loop: CATSRDKRDGSGGGELFF. The CDR3 coding sequence is TGTGCCACCAGCAGAGATAAGCGGGATGGCTCCGGCGGGGGGGAGCTGTTTTTT.

The rearrangement uses TRBV12-3 or TRBV12-4 and TRBJ2-1; no firm D call. This CDR3 comprises 13 residues. The V gene lost 5 bases and the J gene lost 9 bases, with 14 bases spanning the gap. CDR3 amino acids: CASSLLATGEQFF. CDR3 nucleotide sequence: TGTGCCAGCAGTCTTTTGGCAACCGGTGAGCAGTTCTTC.

The J gene is TRBJ1-1, the V gene TRBV7-9; D is ambiguous. Trimming pared 4 bases from V and 1 base from J, leaving 19 bases between. This CDR3 spans 17 amino acids. Looked up from germline, CDR1 is SEHNR and CDR2 is FQNEAQ (reference sequence). This CDR3 reads CASSSPHGDKTNTEAFF. The CDR3 DNA is TGTGCCAGCAGCTCCCCCCATGGAGACAAAACGAACACTGAAGCTTTCTTT.

The rearrangement links TRBV28 to TRBJ2-5, with D uncertain. Per germline, CDR1 MDHEN and CDR2 SYDVKM. The length of the CDR3 is 13 residues. Trimming shortened V by 2 bases and J by 5 bases, and 9 bases separated the two germline ends. CDR3 protein: CASSLAPRETQYF. The CDR3 DNA follows: TGTGCCAGCAGTTTAGCCCCGCGGGAGACCCAGTACTTC.

DNA for the CDR3: TGTGCCAGCAGTTCCCGGACAGGGACCTACGAGCAGTACTTC. Its protein is CASSSRTGTYEQYF. This chain connects TRBV6-2 or TRBV6-3 to TRBJ2-7; 8 positions match TRBD1. This CDR3 region has 14 residues. J was trimmed by 2 bases and V by 4 bases; bases with no gene match: 4. Germline CDR1 reads MNHEY; CDR2 reads SVGEGT.

The V gene is TRBV7-9, the J gene TRBJ2-3, with D unresolved. CDR1 SEHNR and CDR2 FQNEAQ come from the germline V gene (reference sequence). This CDR3 region has 13 residues. V gave up 1 base and J gave up 3 bases, with 5 bases separating them. CDR3 nucleotides: TGTGCCAGCAGCTTAGTTGTTACAGATACGCAGTATTTT. It specifies CASSLVVTDTQYF.

J is TRBJ1-1 and V is TRBV30, with D perhaps matching TRBD1 (6 bases). V lost 1 base and J lost 3, with 12 bases in between. The germline V gene has CDR1 GTSNPN and CDR2 SVGIG (reference sequence). The CDR3 extends over 14 amino acids. The DNA of the CDR3 is TGTGCCTGGAGTGGCAACAGGGTTCACACTGAAGCTTTCTTT. It specifies CAWSGNRVHTEAFF.

The gene calls are TRBV10-3 and TRBJ2-1; D remains unclear. The germline gives CDR1 ENHRY, CDR2 SYGVKD. This CDR3 is built from 13 residues. V was pared by 5 bases and J by 0 bases, with 5 bases between. CDR3 sequence: CAISQDSYNEQFF. CDR3 nucleotide sequence: TGTGCCATCAGTCAGGACTCCTACAATGAGCAGTTCTTC.

The CDR3, as DNA: TGCGCCAGCAGTAGCTCCTACGAGCAGTACTTC. The encoded protein is CASSSSYEQYF. The chain joins TRBV10-2 to TRBJ2-7, with unresolved D. The V gene lost 5 bases and the J gene lost 0 bases, with 2 bases spanning the gap. The CDR3 runs 11 residues. Germline V gives CDR1 WSHSY, CDR2 SAAADI.

The chain is built from TRBV6-6 and TRBJ1-6; D perhaps matches TRBD1 (6 bases). The CDR3 has 16 residues. V lost 5 bases and J 7 bases, leaving 18 bases between the germline ends. Looked up from germline, CDR1 is MNHNY and CDR2 is SVGAGI (reference sequence). The CDR3 here is CASSPLMSRGNSPLHF. The CDR3 DNA reads TGTGCCAGCAGTCCCCTGATGAGCAGGGGCAATTCACCCCTCCACTTT.

This sequence joins TRBV6-5 and TRBJ2-2; D call uncertain. V was clipped by 5 bases and J by 1 base, with 8 bases between them. Germline CDR1 is MNHEY and CDR2 is SVGAGI. The CDR3 is made up of 14 amino acids. The CDR3 loop is CASSNLLNTGELFF. Here the CDR3 DNA reads TGTGCCAGCAGTAACTTACTGAACACCGGGGAGCTGTTTTTT.

The chain recombines TRBV19 with TRBJ2-2; D unclear. Per the germline V gene, CDR1 is LNHDA and CDR2 is SQIVND (reference sequence). The CDR3 covers 15 residues. V lost 5 bases to trimming and J lost 0 bases, with 10 bases between them. The CDR3 spells CASSGLIPNTGELFF. CDR3 sequence (DNA): TGTGCCAGTAGTGGCCTAATCCCGAACACCGGGGAGCTGTTTTTT.

The chain couples TRBV28 to TRBJ2-1; a possible D gene is TRBD2 (6 bases). CDR1 and CDR2 (germline): MDHEN, SYDVKM. This CDR3 has 16 residues. Trimming pared 7 bases from V and 0 bases from J, leaving 16 bases between. The CDR3 DNA follows: TGTGCCAGCACCTTGGGGGGTCTAGGCTCCTACAATGAGCAGTTCTTC. Its translation: CASTLGGLGSYNEQFF.

V gene TRBV5-1 combines with J gene TRBJ2-1; TRBD1 matches at 10 bases. This CDR3 is 21 amino acids long. V shed 4 bases, J shed 5 bases, and the junction held 24 bases outside the gene matches. Germline values: CDR1 SGHRS, CDR2 YFSETQ. CDR3 protein: CASSRDGRQGALRESHNEQFF. In DNA, the CDR3 is TGCGCCAGCAGCAGGGACGGAAGACAGGGGGCTTTGCGGGAGTCCCACAATGAGCAGTTCTTC. Looking up the rest from reference TRBV5-1 and TRBJ2-1 gives the full variable domain: KAGVTQTPRYLIKTRGQQVTLSCSPISGHRSVSWYQQTPGQGLQFLFEYFSETQRNKGNFPGRFSGRQFSNSRSEMNVSTLELGDSALYLCASSRDGRQGALRESHNEQFFGPGTRLTVL.

The gene calls are TRBV9 and TRBJ2-2; D possibly uses TRBD1 or TRBD2 (5 bases each). Per germline, CDR1 SGDLS and CDR2 YYNGEE. The CDR3 totals 15 residues. With 4 bases removed from V and 4 bases from J, the gap between germline ends came to 14 bases. CDR3 DNA: TGTGCCAGCAGCCCCCCCGGGACGAGCACCGGGGAGCTGTTTTTT. It encodes CASSPPGTSTGELFF.

The V gene is TRBV21-1, the J gene TRBJ2-6; the D segment call TRBD2 is taken from the table without a DNA check. TRBV21-1 has pseudogene status. The CDR3 consists of 15 residues. This CDR3 reads CASTSNRSGANVLTF. CDR3 DNA sequence: TGTGCCAGCACCTCTAACCGGTCTGGGGCCAACGTCCTGACTTTC.

The chain links TRBV27 to TRBJ2-2; D is ambiguous. This CDR3 region has 13 residues. V was shortened by 0 bases and J by 7 bases, with 6 bases between the two germline ends. In germline, CDR1 is MNHEY, CDR2 SMNVEV (reference sequence). The CDR3 DNA reads TGTGCCAGCAGTTTATCGGGGATCGGGGAGCTGTTTTTT. Translation gives CASSLSGIGELFF.

This chain connects TRBV11-2 to TRBJ1-5; D is uncertain. This CDR3 region has 15 residues. The V gene lost 0 bases and the J gene lost 2 bases, with 8 bases spanning the gap. Germline CDR1 and CDR2: SGHAT and FQNNGV. CDR3 coding DNA: TGTGCCAGCAGCTTAGATGGAATTCGCAATCAGCCCCAGCATTTT. Its protein is CASSLDGIRNQPQHF. The full variable domain, in which reference TRBV11-2 and TRBJ1-5 provide the parts outside the CDR3, is EAGVAQSPRYKIIEKRQSVAFWCNPISGHATLYWYQQILGQGPKLLIQFQNNGVVDDSQLPKDRFSAERLKGVDSTLKIQPAKLEDSAVYLCASSLDGIRNQPQHFGDGTRLSIL.

This clone was detected only once. The chain combines TRBV9 with TRBJ2-5, with 8 bases aligning to TRBD2. The V gene's germline CDR1 is SGDLS and CDR2 YYNGEE. This CDR3 is 15 amino acids long. V lost 3 bases and J lost 5; bases outside the gene matches: 9. The CDR3 reads CASSDSGMGMETQYF. The CDR3 DNA sequence: TGTGCCAGCAGCGATAGCGGGATGGGTATGGAGACCCAGTACTTC.